This T cell receptor beta chain was sequenced in a study of CD8 T cells in ankylosing spondylitis. TCRdb fed the 5' RACE reads into MiXCR, producing one record per CDR3 protein. Of under 250,000 distinct CDR3 sequences in the sample, about 7% were seen once. The table lists this clonotype with many counts. Its antigen is as yet unknown. CDR3 size: 13 residues. V was pared by 6 bases and J by 3 bases, with 11 bases between. CDR1 and CDR2 from the germline V gene are MNHNS and SASEGT. Study-wide points: Past research had described some motif variants in reactive arthritis synovial fluid and blood. One TCR beta motif, made up of roughly eight highly homologous variants, appeared characteristic of ankylosing spondylitis blood.

The chain combines TRBV6-1 with TRBJ2-5; D is ambiguous. This TCR was recovered from a male donor with ankylosing spondylitis. The sample was blood, either unsorted or a sorted T cell fraction (not recorded which). The CDR3 bases are TGTGCCAGCAGGGCAGGACGGGAAGAGACCCAGTACTTC. Amino acids: CASRAGREETQYF.